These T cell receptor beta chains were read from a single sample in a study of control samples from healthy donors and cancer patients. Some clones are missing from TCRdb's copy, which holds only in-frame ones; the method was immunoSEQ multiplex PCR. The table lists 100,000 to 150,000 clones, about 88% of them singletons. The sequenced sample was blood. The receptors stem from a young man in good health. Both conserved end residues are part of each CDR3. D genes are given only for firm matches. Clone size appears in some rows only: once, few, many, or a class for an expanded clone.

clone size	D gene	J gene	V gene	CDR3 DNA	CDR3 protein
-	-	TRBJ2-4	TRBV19	TGTGCCAGTACGGCAGGATGGGACAAAAACATTCAGTACTTC	CASTAGWDKNIQYF
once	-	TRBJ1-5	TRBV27	TGTGCCAGCGGGAAGCGGTATTCGGGGGCCTCGGAACAGCCCCAGCATTTT	CASGKRYSGASEQPQHF
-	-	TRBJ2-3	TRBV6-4	TGTGCCAGCAGTGAGGGCACAGATACGCAGTATTTT	CASSEGTDTQYF
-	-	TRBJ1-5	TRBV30	TGTGCCTGGAGTGTACACAATCAGCCCCAGCATTTT	CAWSVHNQPQHF
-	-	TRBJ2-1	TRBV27	TGTGCCAGCAGTTTATCAATAAACGGTATAGGGAATGAGCAGTTCTTC	CASSLSINGIGNEQFF
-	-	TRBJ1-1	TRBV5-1	TGCGCCAGCAGCTTAGACAGCCGGAAGACTGAAGCTTTCTTT	CASSLDSRKTEAFF
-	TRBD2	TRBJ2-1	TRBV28	TGTGCCAGCAGTTTCCTAGCGGGAGGATTGGTCGGTGAGCAGTTCTTC	CASSFLAGGLVGEQFF
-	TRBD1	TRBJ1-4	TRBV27	TGTGCCAGCGGATCGGGACAGCGGCGAGAAAAACTGTTTTTT	CASGSGQRREKLFF
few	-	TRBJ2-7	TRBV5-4	TGTGCCAGCAGCTTGGATCCAGGGAACTCCTACGAGCAGTACTTC	CASSLDPGNSYEQYF
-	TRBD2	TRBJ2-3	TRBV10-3	TGTGCCATCAGTGATGTAGCGGGAATCGCAGATACGCAGTATTTT	CAISDVAGIADTQYF
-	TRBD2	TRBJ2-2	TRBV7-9	TGTGCCAGCAGCTTGGCGGGAGCGAACACCGGGGAGCTGTTTTTT	CASSLAGANTGELFF
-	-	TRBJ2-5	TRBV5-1	TGCGCCAGCAGCTTGGCCAGGGGTGGGGGGGAGACCCAGTACTTC	CASSLARGGGETQYF
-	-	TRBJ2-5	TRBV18	TGTGCCAGCTCACTAATTGGAGAGACCCAGTACTTC	CASSLIGETQYF
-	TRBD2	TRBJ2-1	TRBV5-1	TGCGCCAGCAGCTCCCCGACTAGCGGGAGAGTCAATGAGCAGTTCTTC	CASSSPTSGRVNEQFF
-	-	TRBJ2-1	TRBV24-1	TGTGCCACCAGTGATTCGGGCGGCCACTCCTACAATGAGCAGTTCTTC	CATSDSGGHSYNEQFF
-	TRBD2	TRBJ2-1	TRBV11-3	TGTGCCAGCAGCATGACTAGCGGTTACAATGAGCAGTTCTTC	CASSMTSGYNEQFF
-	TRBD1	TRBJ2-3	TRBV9	TGTGCCAGCAGCGTAGCTACAGGGGGCCCTGGGACAGATACGCAGTATTTT	CASSVATGGPGTDTQYF
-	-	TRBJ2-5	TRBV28	TGTGCCAGCAGTTTACCCGGGACCAGGGGAGAGACCCAGTACTTC	CASSLPGTRGETQYF
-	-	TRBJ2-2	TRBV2	TGTGCCAGCAGCCGGACGAGGAACACCGGGGAGCTGTTTTTT	CASSRTRNTGELFF
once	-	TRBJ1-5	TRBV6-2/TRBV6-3	TGTGCCAGCAGTTCCAGGGGTTGGGATCAGCCCCAGCATTTT	CASSSRGWDQPQHF